The text below deals with one TCR beta chain. The antigen is unknown. The data belong to a study of T cell responses to AZD1222 COVID-19 vaccine. Broader study findings: Among those given AZD1222, only 5 to 7 were seropositive at baseline.

Second-dose recipients at about 4 or about 12 weeks were treated as one pooled group. CDR1 is SGHRS, CDR2 YFSETQ, per germline. The CDR3 length is 13 residues. Trimming cost V 2 bases and J 4 bases; bases outside gene matches: 2. Sequencing was performed with immunoSEQ multiplex PCR; in TCRdb, only in-frame clones are kept and a portion is missing. Here the sample spans some 150,000 clones, more than 70% being singletons. The material was peripheral blood, obtained 28 days after the second AZD1222 dose. The TCR was taken from an adult who received the AZD1222 COVID-19 vaccine. This rearrangement joins TRBV5-1 to TRBJ1-1; TRBD1 matches at 7 bases. CDR3 nucleotides: TGCGCCAGCAGCTTAGACAGGGTCACTGAAGCTTTCTTT. Protein sequence: CASSLDRVTEAFF.